This T cell receptor beta chain is from a study of vaccination and CD4 T cells after COVID-19. On the study more broadly: The cells were exposed to overlapping spike peptides originating from SARS-CoV-2, HCoV-NL63, HCoV-OC43 and HCoV-229E for stimulation.

This clonotype was counted only a few times. Its matching antigen is unknown. The CDR3 extends over 14 amino acids. V gave up 7 bases and J gave up 8 bases; unmatched junction bases: 7. Per germline, CDR1 SEHNR and CDR2 FQNEAQ (reference sequence). Treatment in this sample: roughly 10-day PBMC culture with coronavirus spike peptide pools or control peptides (ViraFEST assay). Collection of the unexposed donor's CD4+ T cells took place before the COVID-19 pandemic (2011-2018). Using peptide pools, antigen-specific T cells were expanded in ViraFEST before TCRs were sequenced. The culture of 2 million to 2.5 million PBMCs per well included approximately 10 IU/ml IL-2 and around 10 ug/ml peptide pools. Sequencing of the DNA from cultured CD4+ T cells was carried out with the Oncomine TCR Beta short-read assay. The template was genomic DNA from cultured CD4+ T cells. TCRdb re-derived calls from the PCR reads in MiXCR, one entry per CDR3 protein. This table holds approximately 9,600 distinct CDR3 sequences, roughly 30% found once.

Sequences were obtained from CD4+ T cells from blood, cultured in vitro. The sequence was obtained from a human donor in good health. The rearrangement links TRBV7-9 to TRBJ1-6, with 8 positions matching TRBD1. The DNA for the CDR3 is TGTGCCAGCATCCCCCAGGGGGCTCATTCACCCCTCCACTTT. Amino acids: CASIPQGAHSPLHF. The full variable domain, with the rest looked up from reference TRBV7-9 and TRBJ1-6, is DTGVSQNPRHKITKRGQNVTFRCDPISEHNRLYWYRQTLGQGPEFLTYFQNEAQLEKSRLLSDRFSAERPKGSFSTLEIQRTEQGDSAMYLCASIPQGAHSPLHFGNGTRLTVT.